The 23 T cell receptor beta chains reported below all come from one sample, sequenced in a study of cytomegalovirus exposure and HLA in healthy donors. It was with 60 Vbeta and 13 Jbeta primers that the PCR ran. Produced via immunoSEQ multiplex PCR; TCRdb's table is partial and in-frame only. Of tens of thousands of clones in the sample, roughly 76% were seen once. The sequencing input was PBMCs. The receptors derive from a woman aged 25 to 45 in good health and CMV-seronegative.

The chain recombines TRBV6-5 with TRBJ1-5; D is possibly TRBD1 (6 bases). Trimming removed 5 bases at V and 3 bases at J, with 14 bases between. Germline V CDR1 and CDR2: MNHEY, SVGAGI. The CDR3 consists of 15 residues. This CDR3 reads CASSLQGPSNQPQHF. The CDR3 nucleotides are TGTGCCAGCAGTCTACAGGGTCCTTCCAATCAGCCCCAGCATTTT.

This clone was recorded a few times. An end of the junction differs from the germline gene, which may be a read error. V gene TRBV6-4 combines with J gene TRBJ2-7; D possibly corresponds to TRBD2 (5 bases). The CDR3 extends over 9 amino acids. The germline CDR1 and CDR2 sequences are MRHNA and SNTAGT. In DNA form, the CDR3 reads TGTGCCAGCGGCGGGTTTTTCTCCTTC. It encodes CASGGFFSF.

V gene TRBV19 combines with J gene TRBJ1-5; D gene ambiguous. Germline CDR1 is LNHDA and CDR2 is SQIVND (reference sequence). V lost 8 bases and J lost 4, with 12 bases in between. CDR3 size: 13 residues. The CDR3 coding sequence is TGTGCCAGTGCCCATGGCCCAAATCAGCCCCAGCATTTT. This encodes CASAHGPNQPQHF.

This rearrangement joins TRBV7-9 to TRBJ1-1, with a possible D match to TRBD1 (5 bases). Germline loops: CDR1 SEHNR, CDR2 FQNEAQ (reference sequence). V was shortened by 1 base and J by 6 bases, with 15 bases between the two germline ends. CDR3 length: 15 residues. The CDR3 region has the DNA TGTGCCAGCAGCTTAGGAATGGCGGGGGACGCTGAAGCTTTCTTT. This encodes CASSLGMAGDAEAFF.

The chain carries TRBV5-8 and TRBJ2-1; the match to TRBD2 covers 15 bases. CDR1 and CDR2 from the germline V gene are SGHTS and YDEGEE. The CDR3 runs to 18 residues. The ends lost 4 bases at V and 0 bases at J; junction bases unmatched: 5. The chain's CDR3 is CASSLGLAGGVSYNEQFF. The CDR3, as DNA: TGTGCCAGCAGCCTGGGACTAGCGGGAGGTGTCTCCTACAATGAGCAGTTCTTC. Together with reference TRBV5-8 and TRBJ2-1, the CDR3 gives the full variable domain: EAGVTQSPTHLIKTRGQQATLRCSPISGHTSVYWYQQALGLGLQFLLWYDEGEERNRGNFPPRFSGRQFPNYSSELNVNALELEDSALYLCASSLGLAGGVSYNEQFFGPGTRLTVL.

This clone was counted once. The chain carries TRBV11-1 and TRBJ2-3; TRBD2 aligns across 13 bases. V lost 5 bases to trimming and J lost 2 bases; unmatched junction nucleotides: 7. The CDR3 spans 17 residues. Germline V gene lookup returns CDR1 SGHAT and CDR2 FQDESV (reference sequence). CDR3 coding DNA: TGTGCCAGCAGCCGGGGGACTAGCGGGATCTACACAGATACGCAGTATTTT. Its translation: CASSRGTSGIYTDTQYF.

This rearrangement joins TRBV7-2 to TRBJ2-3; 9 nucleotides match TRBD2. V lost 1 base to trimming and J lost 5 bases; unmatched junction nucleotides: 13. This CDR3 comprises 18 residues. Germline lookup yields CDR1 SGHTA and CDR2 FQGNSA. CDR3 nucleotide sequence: TGTGCCAGCAGCTTAGGGAGGGGGCGGGAGGGCCGGAAAGATACGCAGTATTTT. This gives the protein CASSLGRGREGRKDTQYF.

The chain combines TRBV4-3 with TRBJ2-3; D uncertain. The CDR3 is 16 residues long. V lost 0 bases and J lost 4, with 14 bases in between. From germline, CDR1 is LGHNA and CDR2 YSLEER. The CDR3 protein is CASSQDLSVGPDTQYF. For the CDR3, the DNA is TGCGCCAGCAGCCAAGATCTAAGCGTGGGTCCAGATACGCAGTATTTT.

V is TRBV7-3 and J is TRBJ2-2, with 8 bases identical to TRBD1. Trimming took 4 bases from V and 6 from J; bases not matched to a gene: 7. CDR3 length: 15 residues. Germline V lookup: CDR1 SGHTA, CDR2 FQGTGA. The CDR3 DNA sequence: TGTGCCAGCAGCTCAGGACAGGGCCGGGCCGGGGAGCTGTTTTTT. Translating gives CASSSGQGRAGELFF.

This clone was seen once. The CDR3 coding sequence is TGTGCCAGCAGCTTATCAGCAGGGAGGCTTGGCTACACCTTC. Residues: CASSLSAGRLGYTF. The chain uses TRBV7-9 and TRBJ1-2; D perhaps matches TRBD1 (5 bases). V lost 2 bases and J 7 bases, leaving 14 bases between the germline ends. Germline CDR1 reads SEHNR; CDR2 reads FQNEAQ (reference sequence). The CDR3 length is 14 residues.

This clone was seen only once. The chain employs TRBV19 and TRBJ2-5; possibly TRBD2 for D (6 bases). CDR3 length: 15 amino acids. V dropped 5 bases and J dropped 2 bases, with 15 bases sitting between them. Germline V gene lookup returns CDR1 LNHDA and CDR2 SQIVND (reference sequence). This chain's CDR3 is CASSQRADLQETQYF. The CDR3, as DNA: TGTGCCAGTAGTCAGCGGGCCGACCTACAAGAGACCCAGTACTTC.

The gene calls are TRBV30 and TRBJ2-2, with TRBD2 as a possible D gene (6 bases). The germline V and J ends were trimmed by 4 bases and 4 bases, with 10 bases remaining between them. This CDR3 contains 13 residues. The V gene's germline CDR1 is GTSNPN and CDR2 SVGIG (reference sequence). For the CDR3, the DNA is TGTGCCTGGACTGGGACTTCCACCGGGGAGCTGTTTTTT. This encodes CAWTGTSTGELFF.

Here the CDR3 DNA reads TGTGCCAGCAGCCCTAAAGAGACCCAGTACTTC. Residues: CASSPKETQYF. The chain recombines TRBV7-9 with TRBJ2-5, with D uncertain. Germline V gene lookup returns CDR1 SEHNR and CDR2 FQNEAQ (reference sequence). The V end was cut by 5 bases, the J end by 3 bases, with 4 bases between. The CDR3 spans 11 residues.

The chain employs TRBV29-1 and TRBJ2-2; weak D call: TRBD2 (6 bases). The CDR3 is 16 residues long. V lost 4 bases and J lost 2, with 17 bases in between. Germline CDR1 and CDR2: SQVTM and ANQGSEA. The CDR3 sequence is CSVVQFGGANTGELFF. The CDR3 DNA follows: TGCAGCGTTGTCCAATTCGGAGGGGCCAACACCGGGGAGCTGTTTTTT.

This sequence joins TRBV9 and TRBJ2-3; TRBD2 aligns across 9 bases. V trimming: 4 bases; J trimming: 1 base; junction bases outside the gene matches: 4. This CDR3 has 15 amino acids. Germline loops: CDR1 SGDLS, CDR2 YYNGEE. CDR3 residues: CASSTRLAGTDTQYF. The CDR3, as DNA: TGTGCCAGCAGCACCCGACTAGCGGGCACAGATACGCAGTATTTT.

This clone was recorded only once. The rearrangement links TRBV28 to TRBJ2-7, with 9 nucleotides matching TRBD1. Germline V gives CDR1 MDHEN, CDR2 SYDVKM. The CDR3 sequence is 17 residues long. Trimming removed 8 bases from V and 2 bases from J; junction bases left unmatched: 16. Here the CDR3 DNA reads TGTGCCAGCCCCCCTGCCCCAGGACAGGGGTACACCTACGAGCAGTACTTC. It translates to CASPPAPGQGYTYEQYF.

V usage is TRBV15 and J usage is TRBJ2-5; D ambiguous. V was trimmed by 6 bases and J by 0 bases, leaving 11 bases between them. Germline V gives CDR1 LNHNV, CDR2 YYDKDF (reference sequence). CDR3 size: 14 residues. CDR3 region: CATSRTDDQETQYF. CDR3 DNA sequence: TGTGCCACCAGTAGAACAGATGACCAAGAGACCCAGTACTTC.

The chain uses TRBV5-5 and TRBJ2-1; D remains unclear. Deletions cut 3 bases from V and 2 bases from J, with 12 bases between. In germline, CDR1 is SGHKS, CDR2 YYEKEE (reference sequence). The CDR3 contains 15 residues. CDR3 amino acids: CASSSRVGTYNEQFF. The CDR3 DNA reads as TGTGCCAGCAGCTCCCGGGTAGGAACCTACAATGAGCAGTTCTTC.

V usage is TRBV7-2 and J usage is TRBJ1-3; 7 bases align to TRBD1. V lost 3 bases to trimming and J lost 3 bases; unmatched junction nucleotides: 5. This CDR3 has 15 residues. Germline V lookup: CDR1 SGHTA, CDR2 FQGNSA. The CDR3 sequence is CASSLDGTVGNTIYF. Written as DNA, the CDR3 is TGTGCCAGCAGCTTGGACGGGACAGTTGGAAACACCATATATTTT.

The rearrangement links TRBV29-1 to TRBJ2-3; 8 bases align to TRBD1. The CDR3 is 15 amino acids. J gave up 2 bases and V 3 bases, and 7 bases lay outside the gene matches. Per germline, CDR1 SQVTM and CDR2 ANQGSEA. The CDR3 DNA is TGCAGCGTTGATACCAGGGACAGGTTCACAGATACGCAGTATTTT. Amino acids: CSVDTRDRFTDTQYF.

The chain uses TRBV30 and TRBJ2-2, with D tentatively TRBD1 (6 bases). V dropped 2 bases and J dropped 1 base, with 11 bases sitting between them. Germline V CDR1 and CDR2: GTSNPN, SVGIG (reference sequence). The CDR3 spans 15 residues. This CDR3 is CAWSFPDRNTGELFF. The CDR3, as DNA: TGTGCCTGGAGTTTCCCGGACAGGAACACCGGGGAGCTGTTTTTT.

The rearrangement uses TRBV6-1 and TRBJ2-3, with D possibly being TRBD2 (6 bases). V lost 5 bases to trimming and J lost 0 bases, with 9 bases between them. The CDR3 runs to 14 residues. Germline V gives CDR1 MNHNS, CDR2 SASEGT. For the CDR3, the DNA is TGTGCCAGCAGTCTCGGAGGGAGCACAGATACGCAGTATTTT. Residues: CASSLGGSTDTQYF.

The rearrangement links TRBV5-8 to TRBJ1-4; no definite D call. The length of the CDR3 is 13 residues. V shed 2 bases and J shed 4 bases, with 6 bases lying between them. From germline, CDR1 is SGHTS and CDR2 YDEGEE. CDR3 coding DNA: TGTGCCAGCAGCTTCGTTAATAATGAAAAACTGTTTTTT. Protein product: CASSFVNNEKLFF. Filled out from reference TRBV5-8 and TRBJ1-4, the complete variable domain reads EAGVTQSPTHLIKTRGQQATLRCSPISGHTSVYWYQQALGLGLQFLLWYDEGEERNRGNFPPRFSGRQFPNYSSELNVNALELEDSALYLCASSFVNNEKLFFGSGTQLSVL.